These 23 T cell receptor beta chains originate from one sample sequenced in a study of blood T cell repertoires in COVID-19. Profiled with immunoSEQ multiplex PCR; TCRdb holds only in-frame clones, not every one. The sample yields some 190,000 clones, 85% to 90% seen once. The specimen was peripheral blood. The receptors were gathered from a human donor in a cohort sampled during active COVID-19.

This clone was detected only a few times. V and J are TRBV6-1 and TRBJ1-1; 9 bases match TRBD1. After removal of 2 bases from V and 5 bases from J, the junction contained 9 bases not matched to a gene. Germline V gene sequence: CDR1 MNHNS, CDR2 SASEGT. There are 16 residues in the CDR3. Here the CDR3 reads CASSEKVGTGYTEAFF. Written as DNA, the CDR3 is TGTGCCAGCAGTGAAAAGGTGGGGACAGGGTATACTGAAGCTTTCTTT.

This clone was detected once. V is TRBV28 and J is TRBJ1-4, with D tentatively TRBD1 (6 bases). With 8 bases removed from V and 3 bases from J, the gap between germline ends came to 10 bases. The CDR3 consists of 13 residues. From germline, CDR1 is MDHEN and CDR2 SYDVKM. CDR3 sequence reads: CASDGTPNEKLFF. Here the CDR3 DNA reads TGTGCCAGCGACGGGACACCTAATGAAAAACTGTTTTTT.

The chain has TRBV2 and TRBJ2-7; unclear D gene. The CDR3 runs 15 residues. From germline, CDR1 is SNHLY and CDR2 FYNNEI. Trimming cost V 2 bases and J 2 bases, with 13 bases left between them. CDR3 DNA sequence: TGTGCCAGCAGTGAACGAGGCTCCCCCACCTACGAGCAGTACTTC. Its protein is CASSERGSPTYEQYF.

The chain couples TRBV2 to TRBJ2-1, with D possibly matching TRBD2 (5 bases). The germline V gene has CDR1 SNHLY and CDR2 FYNNEI. CDR3 length equals 11 residues. The V gene lost 5 bases and the J gene lost 9 bases, with 8 bases spanning the gap. DNA of the CDR3: TGTGCCAGCAGTACTAGAACTGAGCAGTTCTTC. Amino acid sequence: CASSTRTEQFF.

The chain recombines TRBV3-1 (or the pseudogene TRBV3-2) with TRBJ1-1, with D perhaps TRBD1 (6 bases). V lost 4 bases and J lost 2, with 17 bases in between. Germline-derived CDR1 and CDR2 are LGHDT and YNNKEL (reference sequence). The CDR3 covers 16 residues. CDR3 in DNA: TGTGCCAGCAGCCCGGGACACGACAGACCTAACACTGAAGCTTTCTTT. As protein: CASSPGHDRPNTEAFF.

This clone was observed once. The chain carries TRBV14 and TRBJ2-7, with 7 bases aligning to TRBD1. From germline, CDR1 is SGHDN and CDR2 FVKESK. The CDR3 is 14 residues long. With V trimmed by 1 base and J by 4 bases, 4 bases remained unmatched. The CDR3 protein is CASSQGSGGYEQYF. DNA for the CDR3: TGTGCCAGCAGCCAAGGGTCAGGGGGTTACGAGCAGTACTTC.

The chain joins TRBV28 to TRBJ1-1, with D uncertain. Trimming took off 11 bases at V and 5 bases at J, with 12 bases between the two ends. CDR3 length: 11 residues. Germline assignment: CDR1 MDHEN and CDR2 SYDVKM. CDR3 region: CAAIGDTEAFF. For the CDR3, the DNA is TGTGCCGCCATCGGGGATACTGAAGCTTTCTTT.

The chain employs TRBV12-3 or TRBV12-4 and TRBJ2-2, with D tentatively TRBD2 (6 bases). V was pared by 2 bases and J by 7 bases, with 8 bases between. The CDR3 loop spans 13 amino acids. CDR3 sequence (DNA): TGTGCCAGCAGTTTAACGGAGGGCGGGGAGCTGTTTTTT. This codes for CASSLTEGGELFF.

The CDR3 reads CASGLSGGSYNEQFF. CDR3 DNA sequence: TGTGCTAGTGGTTTGTCCGGGGGGTCCTACAATGAGCAGTTCTTC. V and J are TRBV12-5 and TRBJ2-1; 7 bases line up with TRBD2. The CDR3 covers 15 residues. Germline-derived CDR1 and CDR2 are LGHNT and FRNRAP. V lost 2 bases, J lost 1 base, and 2 bases stayed unmatched.

This clone has just one count. The rearrangement uses TRBV16 and TRBJ2-1; D possibly corresponds to TRBD1 (7 bases). The V and J ends lost 5 bases and 5 bases respectively, with 13 bases between them. Per germline, CDR1 KGHSY and CDR2 FQNENV. CDR3 length: 14 residues. CDR3 sequence reads: CASSAQGTHNEQFF. DNA of the CDR3: TGTGCCAGCAGCGCACAGGGGACTCACAATGAGCAGTTCTTC. The full variable domain, its missing parts supplied by reference TRBV16 and TRBJ2-1, is GEEVAQTPKHLVRGEGQKAKLYCAPIKGHSYVFWYQQVLKNEFKFLISFQNENVFDETGMPKERFSAKCLPNSPCSLEIQATKLEDSAVYFCASSAQGTHNEQFFGPGTRLTVL.

This clone came up a few times. The chain combines TRBV6-6 with TRBJ2-7; 7 bases map to TRBD1. Germline loops: CDR1 MNHNY, CDR2 SVGAGI (reference sequence). Trimming removed 3 bases from V and 5 bases from J; junction bases left unmatched: 10. The CDR3 contains 15 residues. CDR3 loop: CASSYYATGIHEQYF. DNA of the CDR3: TGTGCCAGCAGTTATTACGCGACAGGGATCCACGAGCAGTACTTC.

This clone is a singleton in its sample. The chain links TRBV27 to TRBJ1-4, with 9 bases aligning to TRBD1. V lost 2 bases, J lost 11 bases, and 9 bases stayed unmatched. CDR3 length: 15 amino acids. Germline V lookup: CDR1 MNHEY, CDR2 SMNVEV (reference sequence). CDR3 residues: CASSLEGQGNMKLFF. The CDR3 region has the DNA TGTGCCAGCAGTTTAGAGGGACAGGGAAATATGAAACTGTTTTTT. Supplemented by reference TRBV27 and TRBJ1-4, the full variable domain reads EAQVTQNPRYLITVTGKKLTVTCSQNMNHEYMSWYRQDPGLGLRQIYYSMNVEVTDKGDVPEGYKVSRKEKRNFPLILESPSPNQTSLYFCASSLEGQGNMKLFFGSGTQLSVL.

The chain couples TRBV7-4 to TRBJ1-5; 8 positions agree with TRBD1. CDR1 and CDR2 (germline): SGHVT, SQSDAQ. This CDR3 region has 15 residues. The J segment lost 6 bases and the V segment lost 1 base, leaving 5 bases of the junction unmatched. The CDR3 sequence: CASSLEDRVGQPQHF. The CDR3 bases are TGTGCCAGCAGCTTAGAGGACAGGGTAGGTCAGCCCCAGCATTTT. Using reference TRBV7-4 and TRBJ1-5 for the parts outside the CDR3, the full variable domain is GAGVSQSPRYKVAKRGRDVALRCDSISGHVTLYWYRQTLGQGSEVLTYSQSDAQRDKSGRPSGRFSAERPERSVSTLKIQRTEQGDSAVYLCASSLEDRVGQPQHFGDGTRLSIL.

This sequence joins TRBV29-1 and TRBJ1-2; the match to TRBD1 covers 7 bases. There are 11 residues in the CDR3. Trimming took 6 bases from V and 6 from J; bases not matched to a gene: 4. Per germline, CDR1 SQVTM and CDR2 ANQGSEA. CDR3 DNA: TGCAGCGTGTTAGGGGGCCATGGCTACACCTTC. Protein: CSVLGGHGYTF.

This clone is a singleton in its sample. The chain couples TRBV11-2 to TRBJ2-7; 7 bases are shared with TRBD2. CDR1 SGHAT and CDR2 FQNNGV come from the germline V gene. The V gene end was trimmed by 5 bases and the J gene end by 0 bases; junction bases not matched to a gene: 10. The CDR3 runs 16 residues. The CDR3 reads CASSRRRDYRSYEQYF. The CDR3 DNA sequence: TGTGCCAGCAGCAGGCGCCGGGACTACCGCTCCTACGAGCAGTACTTC.

This rearrangement joins TRBV25-1 to TRBJ2-5; D might be TRBD1 (5 bases). Trimming left V 5 bases short and J 5 bases short, with 12 bases between. There are 13 residues in the CDR3. The V gene's germline CDR1 is MGHDK and CDR2 SYGVNS. CDR3 region: CASSFRSGETQYF. CDR3 coding DNA: TGTGCCAGCAGTTTCCGATCAGGGGAGACCCAGTACTTC.

This chain uses TRBV6-5 with TRBJ1-2; D may be TRBD1 (5 bases). Germline V gives CDR1 MNHEY, CDR2 SVGAGI. V was cut by 0 bases and J by 4 bases, with 12 bases left in between. CDR3 length equals 15 residues. In nucleotides, the CDR3 is TGTGCCAGCAGTTACTCGACTCAGGGCCCCTATGGCTACACCTTC. Amino acid sequence: CASSYSTQGPYGYTF.

The chain combines TRBV12-3 or TRBV12-4 with TRBJ1-1, with unresolved D. Trimming stripped 7 bases from V and 8 bases from J, with 14 bases between. This CDR3 contains 12 residues. The CDR3 coding sequence is TGTGCCAGCACCTTCGAGACTCGGGAAGCTTTCTTT. Translating gives CASTFETREAFF.

This clone was counted once. The V and J genes are TRBV3-1 (or the pseudogene TRBV3-2) and TRBJ2-2; a weak D match, TRBD1 (6 bases). Germline CDR1 LGHDT, CDR2 YNNKEL (reference sequence). The germline V and J ends were trimmed by 2 bases and 3 bases, with 13 bases remaining between them. The CDR3 is 16 residues long. In DNA form, the CDR3 reads TGTGCCAGCAGCCAAAGGGTGGGGGCCCACACCGGGGAGCTGTTTTTT. Its protein product is CASSQRVGAHTGELFF.

The chain combines TRBV6-6 with TRBJ2-2, with 7 bases that match TRBD1. The V and J ends lost 8 bases and 4 bases, in that order; junction bases with no gene match: 10. Germline CDR1 and CDR2: MNHNY and SVGAGI (reference sequence). The CDR3 runs to 15 residues. The CDR3 protein is CASGKGTELTGELFF. CDR3 DNA: TGTGCCAGCGGGAAGGGGACAGAACTCACCGGGGAGCTGTTTTTT.

The rearrangement uses TRBV19 and TRBJ1-2; no firm D call. CDR1 and CDR2 (germline): LNHDA, SQIVND (reference sequence). CDR3 length: 13 residues. V gave up 6 bases and J gave up 0 bases, with 8 bases separating them. DNA for the CDR3: TGTGCCAGTAGCCCCAATTCTAACTATGGCTACACCTTC. Its protein is CASSPNSNYGYTF.

The genes are TRBV7-2 and TRBJ2-2, with 8 bases matching TRBD1. V shed 6 bases, J shed 4 bases, and the junction held 7 bases outside the gene matches. CDR1 and CDR2 from the germline V gene are SGHTA and FQGNSA. This CDR3 region has 15 residues. The CDR3 DNA sequence: TGTGCCAGCAGAACTACAGGGGGTGGCACCGGGGAGCTGTTTTTT. It translates to CASRTTGGGTGELFF.

The V and J genes are TRBV19 and TRBJ1-5, with D perhaps TRBD1 (5 bases). Per the germline V gene, CDR1 is LNHDA and CDR2 is SQIVND (reference sequence). The V gene lost 8 bases and the J gene lost 2 bases, with 16 bases spanning the gap. This CDR3 has 15 residues. Written as DNA, the CDR3 is TGTGCCAGTCACCCCGCGGGGGTTGGCAATCAGCCCCAGCATTTT. This sequence encodes CASHPAGVGNQPQHF. Full variable domain (remainder filled in from reference TRBV19 and TRBJ1-5): DGGITQSPKYLFRKEGQNVTLSCEQNLNHDAMYWYRQDPGQGLRLIYYSQIVNDFQKGDIAEGYSVSREKKESFPLTVTSAQKNPTAFYLCASHPAGVGNQPQHFGDGTRLSIL.